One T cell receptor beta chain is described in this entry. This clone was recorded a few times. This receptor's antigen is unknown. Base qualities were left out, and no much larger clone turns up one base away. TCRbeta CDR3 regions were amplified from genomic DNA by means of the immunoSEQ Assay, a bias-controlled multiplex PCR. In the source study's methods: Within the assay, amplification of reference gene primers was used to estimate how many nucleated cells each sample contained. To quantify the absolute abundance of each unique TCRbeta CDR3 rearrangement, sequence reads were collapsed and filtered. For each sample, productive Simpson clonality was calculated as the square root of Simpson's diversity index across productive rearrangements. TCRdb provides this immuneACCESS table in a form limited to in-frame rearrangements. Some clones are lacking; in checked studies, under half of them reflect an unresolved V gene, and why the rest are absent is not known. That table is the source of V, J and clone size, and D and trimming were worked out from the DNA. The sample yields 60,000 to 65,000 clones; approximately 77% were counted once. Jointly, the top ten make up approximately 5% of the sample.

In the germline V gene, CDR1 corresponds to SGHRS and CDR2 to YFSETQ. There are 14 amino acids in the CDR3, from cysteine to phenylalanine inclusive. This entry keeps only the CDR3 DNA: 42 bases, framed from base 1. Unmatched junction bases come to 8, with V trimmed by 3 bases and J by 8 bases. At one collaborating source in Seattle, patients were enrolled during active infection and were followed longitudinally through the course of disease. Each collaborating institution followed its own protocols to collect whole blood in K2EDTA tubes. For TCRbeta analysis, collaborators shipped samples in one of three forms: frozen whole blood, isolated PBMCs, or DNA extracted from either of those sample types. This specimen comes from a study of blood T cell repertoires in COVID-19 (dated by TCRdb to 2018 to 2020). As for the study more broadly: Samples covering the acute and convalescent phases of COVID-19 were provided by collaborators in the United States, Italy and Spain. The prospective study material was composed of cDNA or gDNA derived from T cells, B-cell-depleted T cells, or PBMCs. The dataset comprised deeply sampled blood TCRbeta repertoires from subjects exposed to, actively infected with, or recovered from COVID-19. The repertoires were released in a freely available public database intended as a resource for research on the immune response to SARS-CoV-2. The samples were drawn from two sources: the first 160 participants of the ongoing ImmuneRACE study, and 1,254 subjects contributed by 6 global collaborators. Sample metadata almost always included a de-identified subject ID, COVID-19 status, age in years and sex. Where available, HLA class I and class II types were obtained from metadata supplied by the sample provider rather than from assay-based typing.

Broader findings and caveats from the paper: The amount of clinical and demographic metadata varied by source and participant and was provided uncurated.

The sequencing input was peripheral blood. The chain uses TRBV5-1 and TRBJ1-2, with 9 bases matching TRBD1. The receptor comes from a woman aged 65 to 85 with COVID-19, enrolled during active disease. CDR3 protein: CASSWGQGLGGYTF. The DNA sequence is TGCGCCAGCAGCTGGGGACAGGGCCTGGGAGGCTACACCTTC.